Listed here are 7 T cell receptor beta chains from one sample, sequenced in a study of blood T cell repertoires in COVID-19 (dated by TCRdb to the early 2020s). Libraries came from the immunoSEQ multiplex PCR assay. The source is immuneACCESS, and TCRdb retained only in-frame sequences with V and J called. Part of the clones is not carried over; for the studies checked, unresolved V genes explain less than half of this, and the remainder is unexplained. The sample records 250,000 or so clones, 84% of which are singletons. The ten largest clonotypes hold 1.5% of the sample. What was sequenced was peripheral blood. These receptors all stem from a woman in her forties who had recovered from COVID-19.

The gene calls are TRBV5-1 and TRBJ1-1, with 7 bases fitting TRBD1. The germline CDR1 and CDR2 sequences are SGHRS and YFSETQ. The CDR3 sequence is 14 residues long. V lost 2 bases to trimming and J lost 5 bases; unmatched junction nucleotides: 6. Here the CDR3 reads CASSFTGADTEAFF. Here the CDR3 DNA reads TGCGCCAGCAGCTTTACAGGGGCGGATACTGAAGCTTTCTTT.

This sequence joins TRBV6-5 and TRBJ2-5; TRBD1 matches at 9 bases. J lost 5 bases, V lost 2 bases, and 3 bases had no gene match. The CDR3 has 14 amino acids. Germline V gene sequence: CDR1 MNHEY, CDR2 SVGAGI. The CDR3 DNA is TGTGCCAGCAGTTACGGGACAGGGCGTGAGACCCAGTACTTC. Its translation is CASSYGTGRETQYF.

The chain's CDR3 is CASSGAGGLDEQFF. The CDR3 DNA reads TGTGCCAGCAGTGGGGCAGGGGGCTTGGATGAGCAGTTCTTC. The chain carries TRBV6-4 and TRBJ2-1, with 8 nucleotides matching TRBD1. The germline gives CDR1 MRHNA, CDR2 SNTAGT. This CDR3 has 14 residues. V was pared by 4 bases and J by 8 bases, with 7 bases of the junction left unmatched.

The sample holds a few counts of this clone. The CDR3 sequence is CASSQQANRVNTGELFF. CDR3 DNA: TGCGCCAGCAGCCAACAAGCTAACAGGGTGAACACCGGGGAGCTGTTTTTT. The V call is TRBV4-1, the J call TRBJ2-2, with a possible D match to TRBD1 (6 bases). Between the trimmed V and J ends, which lost 2 bases and 1 base, there was a span of 14 bases. Germline V gene lookup returns CDR1 MGHRA and CDR2 YSYEKL. This CDR3 has 17 amino acids.

This clone showed up just a few times. The J gene is TRBJ2-2, the V gene TRBV5-1; D ambiguous. Trimming stripped 4 bases from V and 7 bases from J, with 23 bases between. Germline CDR1 reads SGHRS; CDR2 reads YFSETQ. The CDR3 runs 17 residues. CDR3 DNA: TGCGCCAGCAGCGACAACGGTAATATCGTATTACTCGGGGAGCTGTTTTTT. Translation gives CASSDNGNIVLLGELFF.

This chain joins TRBV4-1 and TRBJ1-5; unclear D gene. V gave up 5 bases and J gave up 3 bases, with 14 bases separating them. In germline, CDR1 is MGHRA, CDR2 YSYEKL. CDR3 length equals 15 residues. The CDR3 region has the DNA TGCGCCAGCAGCATTTCCGACTCGGTCAATCAGCCCCAGCATTTT. Its protein is CASSISDSVNQPQHF.

The CDR3 region is CASSPRAMGRFYGYTF. CDR3 sequence (DNA): TGTGCCAGTAGCCCACGTGCTATGGGCAGATTCTATGGCTACACCTTC. This chain joins TRBV19 and TRBJ1-2, with D unclear. CDR3 size: 16 residues. Trimming removed 6 bases from V and 4 bases from J, with 21 bases in between. CDR1 LNHDA and CDR2 SQIVND come from the germline V gene (reference sequence).